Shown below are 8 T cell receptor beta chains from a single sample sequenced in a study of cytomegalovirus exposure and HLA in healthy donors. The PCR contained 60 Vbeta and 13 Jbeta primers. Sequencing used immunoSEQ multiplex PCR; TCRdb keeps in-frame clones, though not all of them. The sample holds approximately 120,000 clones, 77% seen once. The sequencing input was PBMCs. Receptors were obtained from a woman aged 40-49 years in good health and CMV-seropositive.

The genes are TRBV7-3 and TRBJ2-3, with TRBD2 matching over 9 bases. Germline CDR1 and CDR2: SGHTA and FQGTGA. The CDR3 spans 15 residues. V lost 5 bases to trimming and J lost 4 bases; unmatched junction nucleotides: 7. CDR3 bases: TGTGCCAGCAGCCCTAGCGGGAAGTGGGCAGATACGCAGTATTTT. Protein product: CASSPSGKWADTQYF.

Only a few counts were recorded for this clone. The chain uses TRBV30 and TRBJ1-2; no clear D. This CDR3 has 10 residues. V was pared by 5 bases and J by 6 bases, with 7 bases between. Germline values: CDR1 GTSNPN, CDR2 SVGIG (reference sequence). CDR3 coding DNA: TGTGCCTGGGGTCAGAATGGCTACACCTTC. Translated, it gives CAWGQNGYTF.

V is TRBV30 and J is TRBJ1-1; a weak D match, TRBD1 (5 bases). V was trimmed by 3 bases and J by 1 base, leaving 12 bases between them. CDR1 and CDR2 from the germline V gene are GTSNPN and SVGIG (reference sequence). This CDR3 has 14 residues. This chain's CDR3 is CAWSLGTGNTEAFF. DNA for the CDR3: TGTGCCTGGAGCCTCGGGACTGGGAACACTGAAGCTTTCTTT.

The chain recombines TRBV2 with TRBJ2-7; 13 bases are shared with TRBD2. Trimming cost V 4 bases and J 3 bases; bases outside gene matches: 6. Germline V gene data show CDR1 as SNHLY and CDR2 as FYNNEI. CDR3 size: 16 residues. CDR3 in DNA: TGTGCCAGCAGTGCAGGGGGACTAGCGGGACGCTACGAGCAGTACTTC. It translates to CASSAGGLAGRYEQYF.

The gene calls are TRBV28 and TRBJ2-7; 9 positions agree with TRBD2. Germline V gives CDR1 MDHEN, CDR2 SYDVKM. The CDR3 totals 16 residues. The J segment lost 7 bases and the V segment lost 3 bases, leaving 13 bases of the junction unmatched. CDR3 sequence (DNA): TGTGCCAGCAGTTTGACATTAGCGGGGGCAATAAGGGAGCAGTACTTC. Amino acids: CASSLTLAGAIREQYF. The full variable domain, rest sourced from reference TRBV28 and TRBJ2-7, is DVKVTQSSRYLVKRTGEKVFLECVQDMDHENMFWYRQDPGLGLRLIYFSYDVKMKEKGDIPEGYSVSREKKERFSLILESASTNQTSMYLCASSLTLAGAIREQYFGPGTRLTVT.

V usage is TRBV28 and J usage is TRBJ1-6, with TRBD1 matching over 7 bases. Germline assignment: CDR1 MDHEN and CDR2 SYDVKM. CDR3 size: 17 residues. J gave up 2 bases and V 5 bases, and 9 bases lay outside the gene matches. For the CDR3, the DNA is TGTGCCAGCAGTCCACGACAGGGAAAAACCTATAATTCACCCCTCCACTTT. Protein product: CASSPRQGKTYNSPLHF.

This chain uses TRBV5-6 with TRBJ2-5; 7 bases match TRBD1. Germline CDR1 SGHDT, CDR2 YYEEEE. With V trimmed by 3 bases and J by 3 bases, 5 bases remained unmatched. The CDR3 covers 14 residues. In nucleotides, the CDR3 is TGTGCCAGCAGCTCCACCGGGACAGAAGAGACCCAGTACTTC. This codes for CASSSTGTEETQYF.

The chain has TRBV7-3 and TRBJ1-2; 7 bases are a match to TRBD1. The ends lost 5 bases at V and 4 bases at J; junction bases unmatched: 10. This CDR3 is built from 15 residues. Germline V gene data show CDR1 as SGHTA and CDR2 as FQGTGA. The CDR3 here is CASSPQTGAGYGYTF. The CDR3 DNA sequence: TGTGCCAGCAGCCCTCAAACAGGGGCCGGCTATGGCTACACCTTC.